The 24 T cell receptor beta chains below all came from one sample that was sequenced in a study of T-cell memory formation after mild COVID-19 (dated by TCRdb to about 2021). Libraries were made using 5' RACE. The sample was run on an Illumina NovaSeq 6000. TCRdb reprocessed the public reads (quality trimming at Q25 with fastp, clone calling with MiXCR) and kept in-frame beta chains. Rows are unified per CDR3 protein, each entry keeping the most common DNA and genes. The sample records roughly 620,000 distinct CDR3 sequences, roughly 18% of which are singletons. The top ten constitute around 11% of the sample. Sequencing was performed on PBMCs or a T cell subset sorted from them (not recorded which). All receptors derive from an adult woman who had mild COVID-19 (a few samples of this study predate the infection). The sample titles of this study are shuffled in the database, so cell type and time point are left out; the donor was told from shared clones.

This clonotype has more than one count but fewer than ten. The V call is TRBV7-2, the J call TRBJ2-7; TRBD1 might be the D (5 bases). V was trimmed by 5 bases and J by 0 bases, leaving 14 bases between them. Per the germline V gene, CDR1 is SGHTA and CDR2 is FQGNSA. The length of the CDR3 is 15 residues. The CDR3 region has the DNA TGTGCCAGCAGCCTCTCAGGGCTACTCTCCTACGAGCAGTACTTC. Protein product: CASSLSGLLSYEQYF.

The rearrangement uses TRBV4-3 and TRBJ2-7, with 10 bases matching TRBD2. V shed 2 bases and J 4 bases; nucleotides not matched to a gene: 11. From germline, CDR1 is LGHNA and CDR2 YSLEER. The CDR3 is made up of 17 amino acids. For the CDR3, the DNA is TGCGCCAGCAGCCAAACCGTGGCTAGCGGGAGCCTATACGAGCAGTACTTC. It yields the protein CASSQTVASGSLYEQYF.

This clonotype was counted ten times or more. The chain recombines TRBV5-1 with TRBJ2-7, with D perhaps assigned TRBD1 or TRBD2 (5 bases each). CDR3 length: 20 amino acids. The germline CDR1 and CDR2 sequences are SGHRS and YFSETQ. Trimming left V 5 bases short and J 2 bases short, with 32 bases between. CDR3 in DNA: TGCGCCAGCAGTCACCGCCCGCCTGGGGGTGATACGGGGCTTACCTACGAGCAGTACTTC. Protein product: CASSHRPPGGDTGLTYEQYF.

In this sample, this clonotype turned up a few times. V gene TRBV7-2 combines with J gene TRBJ2-1; D is possibly TRBD2 (5 bases). The CDR3 is made up of 16 amino acids. The germline V gene has CDR1 SGHTA and CDR2 FQGNSA. Trimming took off 2 bases at V and 0 bases at J, with 11 bases between the two ends. CDR3 nucleotide sequence: TGTGCCAGCAGCTTACCGGGGTTTGTCTCCTACAATGAGCAGTTCTTC. Its translation: CASSLPGFVSYNEQFF.

Only a few counts were recorded for this clonotype. The chain uses TRBV20-1 and TRBJ1-1, with 8 bases that match TRBD1. This CDR3 comprises 14 residues. The junction had 10 bases not matched to a gene; V was cut back by 5 bases and J by 5 bases. Germline values: CDR1 DFQATT, CDR2 SNEGSKA (reference sequence). The CDR3 DNA sequence: TGCAGTGCTCACCCAGGGGGCGCGGGTACTGAAGCTTTCTTT. Translated, it gives CSAHPGGAGTEAFF.

This clonotype was detected only a few times. This rearrangement joins TRBV12-3 or TRBV12-4 to TRBJ1-4; no reliable D call. The CDR3 is 13 residues long. V shed 2 bases and J shed 10 bases, with 11 bases lying between them. The CDR3, as DNA: TGTGCCAGCAGTTTAACCCCGGGATTAAAACTGTTTTTT. Protein: CASSLTPGLKLFF.

This clonotype occurred many times. The chain carries TRBV5-1 and TRBJ2-5; TRBD2 matches at 9 bases. Germline V gives CDR1 SGHRS, CDR2 YFSETQ. The CDR3 extends over 15 amino acids. V was clipped by 5 bases and J by 4 bases; unmatched bases: 9. This chain's CDR3 is CASSFLAGRTETQYF. The CDR3 DNA reads as TGCGCCAGCAGTTTCCTAGCGGGAAGGACAGAGACCCAGTACTTC.

This clonotype was seen a handful of times. CDR3: CASSSGSGFSYNEQFF. CDR3 nucleotides: TGCGCCAGCAGCTCTGGAAGCGGATTCTCCTACAATGAGCAGTTCTTC. J is TRBJ2-1 and V is TRBV5-1, with D possibly matching TRBD2 (5 bases). The CDR3 length is 16 residues. V was pared by 3 bases and J by 0 bases, with 13 bases between. CDR1 and CDR2 from the germline V gene are SGHRS and YFSETQ.

This clonotype has a handful of counts. The chain uses TRBV29-1 and TRBJ2-7; D unclear. Per the germline V gene, CDR1 is SQVTM and CDR2 is ANQGSEA. This CDR3 region has 13 residues. The V end lost 5 bases, the J end lost 4 bases, and 15 bases lay between the germline ends. In DNA form, the CDR3 reads TGCAGCGTTCGTCTTCTGTTGGGATACGAGCAGTACTTC. Amino acid sequence: CSVRLLLGYEQYF.

The J gene is TRBJ2-7, the V gene TRBV14; TRBD2 aligns across 7 bases. V lost 4 bases, J lost 6 bases, and 6 bases stayed unmatched. This CDR3 is built from 13 residues. The germline V gene encodes CDR1 SGHDN and CDR2 FVKESK. CDR3 coding DNA: TGTGCCAGCAGCCTTCGACTAGCAGGCGAGCAGTACTTC. This gives the protein CASSLRLAGEQYF.

This clonotype was recorded many times. The chain uses TRBV6-5 and TRBJ2-3; TRBD2 aligns across 12 bases. Germline V gene sequence: CDR1 MNHEY, CDR2 SVGAGI. CDR3 length equals 17 residues. V dropped 0 bases and J dropped 4; count of bases not matched to a gene: 5. The CDR3 loop reads CASSYSRTSGVPDTQYF. As DNA, the CDR3 is TGTGCCAGCAGTTACTCGCGGACTAGCGGGGTCCCAGATACGCAGTATTTT.

This clonotype was counted only a few times. CDR3 nucleotide sequence: TGCAGCGTTCGGGATGGAACCTCCTACGAGCAGTACTTC. Protein sequence: CSVRDGTSYEQYF. V gene TRBV29-1 combines with J gene TRBJ2-7, with D possibly matching TRBD2 (5 bases). Trimming stripped 5 bases from V and 0 bases from J, with 11 bases between. From germline, CDR1 is SQVTM and CDR2 ANQGSEA. The CDR3 is 13 residues long.

The rearrangement joins TRBV20-1 to TRBJ2-7, with D perhaps matching TRBD1 (5 bases). Germline V gene data show CDR1 as DFQATT and CDR2 as SNEGSKA (reference sequence). Trimming pared 1 base from V and 7 bases from J, leaving 23 bases between. This CDR3 contains 16 residues. The CDR3 nucleotides are TGCAGTGCTAGAGCCGACTCGACTGGGGCAAATGGTGAGCAGTACTTC. This codes for CSARADSTGANGEQYF.

This rearrangement joins TRBV21-1 to TRBJ2-5. TRBV21-1 represents a pseudogene. CDR3 length: 14 residues. CDR3 in DNA: TGTGCCAGCAGCAAAGTGGCAGGTCTTCAAGGTATACTCTTC. The encoded protein is CASSKVAGLQGILF.

This clonotype showed up many times. The chain joins TRBV5-1 to TRBJ2-7; 11 bases fit TRBD2. The germline V gene encodes CDR1 SGHRS and CDR2 YFSETQ. There are 17 residues in the CDR3. J was trimmed by 6 bases and V by 4 bases; bases with no gene match: 15. CDR3 in amino acids: CASSTSTSGAIGGEQYF. The CDR3 nucleotides read TGCGCCAGCAGCACATCGACTAGCGGGGCAATAGGAGGCGAGCAGTACTTC.

This clonotype came up many times. The chain carries TRBV12-3 or TRBV12-4 and TRBJ2-7, with TRBD2 matching over 7 bases. The V gene end was trimmed by 7 bases and the J gene end by 1 base; junction bases not matched to a gene: 1. This CDR3 comprises 12 residues. The CDR3 reads CASTGGSYEQYF. The CDR3 bases are TGTGCCAGCACGGGAGGTTCCTACGAGCAGTACTTC.

A word on this clonotype: This may be a read error: a much more frequent sequence differs by one nucleotide. V gene TRBV10-3 combines with J gene TRBJ2-7, with 12 bases fitting TRBD2. Germline trimming cut 4 bases from V and 3 bases from J; bases unmatched to any gene: 7. Germline V lookup: CDR1 ENHRY, CDR2 SYGVKD. This CDR3 is built from 16 residues. The CDR3 DNA reads TGTGCCATCAGTGCATTACTAGCGGGAGGCGGCTACGAGCAGTACTTC. Protein sequence: CAISALLAGGGYEQYF.

The sample holds a few counts of this clonotype. The CDR3 protein is CASSLLFGDPANYGYTF. The CDR3 DNA sequence: TGTGCCAGCAGTTTACTTTTCGGGGACCCGGCTAACTATGGCTACACCTTC. The rearrangement uses TRBV12-3 or TRBV12-4 and TRBJ1-2; possibly TRBD1 for D (5 bases). The CDR3 loop spans 17 amino acids. The V and J ends lost 2 bases and 0 bases respectively, with 16 bases between them.

This clonotype turned up a few times. The CDR3 nucleotides read TGTGCCTGGAGCCCTAGCGGTAGCGAGCAGTACTTC. It yields the protein CAWSPSGSEQYF. V is TRBV30 and J is TRBJ2-7; TRBD2 aligns across 7 bases. This CDR3 has 12 amino acids. V lost 3 bases, J lost 6 bases, and 5 bases stayed unmatched. The V gene's germline CDR1 is GTSNPN and CDR2 SVGIG (reference sequence).

The chain has TRBV5-5 and TRBJ2-3; 9 nucleotides align to TRBD2. The CDR3 consists of 15 residues. The J segment lost 3 bases and the V segment lost 4 bases, leaving 6 bases of the junction unmatched. Germline lookup yields CDR1 SGHKS and CDR2 YYEKEE (reference sequence). CDR3 in DNA: TGTGCCAGCAGCACCCTAGCGGGAAATACAGATACGCAGTATTTT. Translation: CASSTLAGNTDTQYF.

The chain is built from TRBV20-1 and TRBJ2-5; the D is unclear. Deletions cut 5 bases from V and 5 bases from J, with 18 bases between. The CDR3 loop spans 14 amino acids. CDR1 is DFQATT, CDR2 SNEGSKA, per germline (reference sequence). CDR3 protein: CSAGKGEHRETQYF. The CDR3 DNA reads as TGCAGTGCTGGAAAGGGCGAGCATCGGGAGACCCAGTACTTC.

This clonotype turned up a few times. The chain uses TRBV2 and TRBJ2-5; 12 bases align to TRBD2. Germline CDR1 is SNHLY and CDR2 is FYNNEI. V was clipped by 7 bases and J by 4 bases; unmatched bases: 7. The CDR3 covers 15 residues. The CDR3 DNA follows: TGTGCCAGCATCCGACTAGCGGGGGTGGGAGAGACCCAGTACTTC. Translation: CASIRLAGVGETQYF.

The genes are TRBV5-1 and TRBJ1-6; tentatively, D is TRBD1 (5 bases). V was trimmed by 1 base and J by 9 bases, leaving 11 bases between them. The CDR3 has 14 residues. Germline V gives CDR1 SGHRS, CDR2 YFSETQ. CDR3 sequence: CASSLQGAGSPLHF. The CDR3 DNA is TGCGCCAGCAGCTTGCAAGGGGCCGGTTCACCCCTCCACTTT. Supplemented by reference TRBV5-1 and TRBJ1-6, the full variable domain reads KAGVTQTPRYLIKTRGQQVTLSCSPISGHRSVSWYQQTPGQGLQFLFEYFSETQRNKGNFPGRFSGRQFSNSRSEMNVSTLELGDSALYLCASSLQGAGSPLHFGNGTRLTVT.

This chain uses TRBV18 with TRBJ1-1; D unresolved. Trimming shortened V by 6 bases and J by 4 bases, and 18 bases separated the two germline ends. This CDR3 has 15 residues. CDR1 and CDR2 from the germline V gene are KGHSH and LQKENI. CDR3 sequence: CASSEMIQVSTEAFF. The CDR3, as DNA: TGTGCCAGCTCCGAGATGATACAAGTATCCACTGAAGCTTTCTTT.